This T cell receptor beta chain was retrieved from a study of OX40 agonist ivuxolimab in advanced cancers. Across the study: Intravenous ivuxolimab at 0.01 to 10 mg/kg was given to patients every 2 weeks. Patients in dose escalation had liver, melanoma, kidney or head and neck cancers. Study-level points and caveats: Certain nonresponders likewise exhibited a low normalized T-cell clonal expansion. Mean expanded clone counts were higher in CD8+ than CD4+ T cells.

Turning to this clone: Antigen: not known.

Generated by immunoSEQ multiplex PCR, the TCRdb table keeps only in-frame clones and is missing some. The data contain about 35,000 clones, about four fifths of them singletons. The sequencing used CD4+ or CD8+ T cells sorted from blood, collected in a trial of the OX40 agonist ivuxolimab. The source is an adult with an advanced solid tumor such as melanoma, head and neck, liver or kidney cancer.

The CDR3 protein is CASIGREYNEQFF. CDR3 in DNA: TGTGCCAGTATAGGCCGAGAATACAATGAGCAGTTCTTC. The chain carries TRBV19 and TRBJ2-1; no reliable D call. Germline V gives CDR1 LNHDA, CDR2 SQIVND (reference sequence). V gave up 7 bases and J gave up 4 bases, with 11 bases separating them. The CDR3 is 13 residues long. Full variable domain (rest looked up from reference TRBV19 and TRBJ2-1): DGGITQSPKYLFRKEGQNVTLSCEQNLNHDAMYWYRQDPGQGLRLIYYSQIVNDFQKGDIAEGYSVSREKKESFPLTVTSAQKNPTAFYLCASIGREYNEQFFGPGTRLTVL.